A selection of T cell receptor beta chains follows, all from one sample in a study of OX40 agonist ivuxolimab in advanced cancers. The data were produced by immunoSEQ multiplex PCR, yet TCRdb's version contains in-frame clones alone and is incomplete. The table includes about 59,000 clones, more than 75% detected once. This specimen was CD4+ or CD8+ T cells sorted from blood, taken in a trial of the OX40 agonist ivuxolimab. These receptors all stem from an adult with an advanced solid tumor such as melanoma, head and neck, liver or kidney cancer. The CDR3 runs from the conserved cysteine through the conserved F or W. D genes are given only for firm matches. The size of a clone is reported for some rows only, either as once, few or many, or as a class for expanded clones.

>TRBJ2-3|-|TRBV11-2|-
TGTGCCAGCAGCTTACTAGGAGGGAGCACAGATACGCAGTATTTT
CASSLLGGSTDTQYF
>TRBJ1-4|-|TRBV19|-
TGTGCCAGCCACCGCCAGGGCAGGGGAACTGAAAAACTGTTTTTT
CASHRQGRGTEKLFF
>TRBJ1-5|-|TRBV6-6|-
TGTGCCAGCAGTTACCCCCCTTCTGGGAATCAGCCCCAGCATTTT
CASSYPPSGNQPQHF
>TRBJ2-5|-|TRBV29-1|TRBD2
TGCAGCGTTGCCCCCAGACTAGCGGGCAACCAAGAGACCCAGTACTTC
CSVAPRLAGNQETQYF
>TRBJ2-2|-|TRBV5-1|-
TGCGCCAGCAGCTGGGAGGACACCGGGGAGCTGTTTTTT
CASSWEDTGELFF
>TRBJ1-1|-|TRBV5-5|-
TGTGCCAGCAGCTTGGGCCATCCGAACACTGAAGCTTTCTTT
CASSLGHPNTEAFF
>TRBJ2-3|once|TRBV9|-
TGTGCCAGCAGCCCGGACGTATCAGATACGCAGTATTTT
CASSPDVSDTQYF
>TRBJ1-1|-|TRBV29-1|-
TGCAGCGTTGAGGAGGGGAGGACTGAAGCTTTCTTT
CSVEEGRTEAFF
>TRBJ2-7|-|TRBV6-5|-
TGTGCCAGCAGTTGGGGAAAATTCGTCCCGGGGGAGCAGTACTTC
CASSWGKFVPGEQYF
>TRBJ2-7|-|TRBV7-9|-
TGTGCCAGCAGTAGATTTTCAGGTGCCCCGGGGTCCTACGAGCAGTACTTC
CASSRFSGAPGSYEQYF
>TRBJ1-1|-|TRBV18|TRBD1
TGTGCCAGCTCACCACCGGGGGACAGGGATATGACTGAAGCTTTCTTT
CASSPPGDRDMTEAFF
>TRBJ2-1|-|TRBV5-1|-
TGCGCCAGCAGCTTGGGGATGCCGTGGGGGGCGAGGAATGAGCAGTTCTTC
CASSLGMPWGARNEQFF
>TRBJ2-5|once|TRBV11-2|TRBD2
TGTGCCAGCACCGTACTAGCGGGAGGCGGGGAGACCCAGTACTTC
CASTVLAGGGETQYF
>TRBJ2-7|-|TRBV13|TRBD1
TGTGCCAGCACACGGACAGGGGGCTCCTACGAGCAGTACTTC
CASTRTGGSYEQYF
>TRBJ1-2|once|TRBV6-6|TRBD1
TGTGCCAGCAGTTCCCTCTCGACAGGGGGCTATGGCTACACCTTC
CASSSLSTGGYGYTF
>TRBJ2-1|once|TRBV6-6|-
TGTGCCAGCAGGTCGAATAGCGACCAAAACAATGAGCAGTTCTTC
CASRSNSDQNNEQFF
>TRBJ2-7|-|TRBV5-1|-
TGCGCCAGCAGCTTGGCCAATGACATGTACGAGCAGTACTTC
CASSLANDMYEQYF
>TRBJ1-5|-|TRBV7-9|-
TGTGCCAGCAGCTTAGTTCCCCCTGGGAATCAGCCCCAGCATTTT
CASSLVPPGNQPQHF
>TRBJ2-5|-|TRBV15|TRBD2
TGTGCCACCAGCAGAGCGGGACTAGCGCGAGAGACCCAGTACTTC
CATSRAGLARETQYF
>TRBJ2-5|-|TRBV10-3|TRBD2
TGTGCCATCAGCCTACTAGCGGGCCCCCAAGAGACCCAGTACTTC
CAISLLAGPQETQYF
>TRBJ2-5|-|TRBV7-9|-
TGTGCCAGCAGCCAAACAGGAGGTGAGACCCAGTACTTC
CASSQTGGETQYF
>TRBJ2-7|-|TRBV18|-
TGTGCCAGCTCACCCGCCTCATCTTACGAGCAGTACTTC
CASSPASSYEQYF
>TRBJ1-1|-|TRBV6-1|-
TGTGCCAGCAGTAGGGACGGGGCGAGGGACACTGAAGCTTTCTTT
CASSRDGARDTEAFF
>TRBJ2-7|-|TRBV18|-
TGTGCCAGCTCACCACCTAACACGGAGGGTTACGAGCAGTACTTC
CASSPPNTEGYEQYF
>TRBJ2-5|-|TRBV2|TRBD2
TGTGCCAGCAGGCTAGCGGGAGGATCAGGAGAGACCCAGTACTTC
CASRLAGGSGETQYF
>TRBJ1-6|few|TRBV30|TRBD1
TGTGCCTGGAGTAAAGCAATGACAGGGCCAGTCCACTTT
CAWSKAMTGPVHF
>TRBJ1-3|-|TRBV7-6|TRBD1
TGTGCCAGCAGCGGACAGGGTGGGAGAAACACCATATATTTT
CASSGQGGRNTIYF
>TRBJ2-7|-|TRBV28|TRBD1
TGTGCCAGCAGTTTATCTGGGACAGGGAACTACGAGCAGTACTTC
CASSLSGTGNYEQYF
>TRBJ1-2|-|TRBV28|-
TGTGCCAGCAGTTTCTTTAGGATTTCAAGTCGCTATGGCTACACCTTC
CASSFFRISSRYGYTF
>TRBJ1-1|few|TRBV10-1|-
TGCGCCAGCAGTGAGAACGGTTGGGGTAACACTGAAGCTTTCTTT
CASSENGWGNTEAFF